The clone carrying this T cell receptor beta chain has more than one count but fewer than ten. This entry comes from a study of blood T cell repertoires in COVID-19. Study-wide context: Sample material is recorded as cDNA or gDNA derived from T cells, B-cell-depleted T cells, or PBMCs.

The authors' processing: It was from reference gene primer amplification that nucleated cell counts were estimated. TCRdb's table, derived via immunoSEQ multiplex PCR, lists solely in-frame clones and lacks some. V and J calls and clone size follow that table, whereas D and trimming were derived from the DNA. The sample yields 200,000 to 300,000 clones, about 89% seen once. This TCR came from a woman aged 25 to 39 who had recovered from COVID-19. Material: PBMCs or T cells enriched from blood (not recorded which).

CDR3: CASSLVQGAIHGYTF. The CDR3 nucleotides are TGTGCCAGCAGTTTAGTACAGGGTGCGATCCATGGCTACACCTTC. This rearrangement joins TRBV27 to TRBJ1-2; D perhaps matches TRBD1 (6 bases). Looked up from germline, CDR1 is MNHEY and CDR2 is SMNVEV (reference sequence). V was pared by 2 bases and J by 6 bases, with 16 bases between. CDR3 length equals 15 residues.